These T cell receptor beta chains were read from a single sample in a study of cytomegalovirus exposure and HLA in healthy donors. Only in-frame clones appear in the TCRdb table, and some are missing; sequencing was by immunoSEQ multiplex PCR. Found here are 150,000 to 200,000 clones, about four fifths of them singletons; the top ten hold roughly 1.1%. The sample was PBMCs. The receptor source for this set is a woman between 40 and 55 years old in good health and CMV-seronegative. Each CDR3 is given with its conserved first and last residue. D genes are given only for firm matches. Rows give clone size only sometimes, using once, few, many, or a class for an expanded clone.

>-|-|TRBV21-1|TRBJ1-1
TGTGCCAGCAGCAAGCCTACTTGGGGGCTTGATGACATCCCGAACACTGAAGCTTTCTTT
CASSKPTWGLDDIPNTEAFF
>-|TRBD1|TRBV19|TRBJ1-1
TGTGCCAGTAGTAAGGGACAGGACAAGAACACTGAAGCTTTCTTT
CASSKGQDKNTEAFF
>-|-|TRBV5-5|TRBJ1-3
TGTGCCAGCAGCTTGTTGTCAGGCTCTGGAAACACCATATATTTT
CASSLLSGSGNTIYF
>-|TRBD1|TRBV19|TRBJ1-5
TGTGCCAGTAGTATAGAAGGACAGGGTAGCAATCAGCCCCAGCATTTT
CASSIEGQGSNQPQHF
>-|TRBD1|TRBV9|TRBJ2-7
TGTGCCAGCAGCGTAGCCGGGACAGGGAGCTCCTACGAGCAGTACTTC
CASSVAGTGSSYEQYF
>-|TRBD1|TRBV10-3|TRBJ1-1
TGTGCCATCGGGGACAGCATGAACACTGAAGCTTTCTTT
CAIGDSMNTEAFF
>-|-|TRBV4-2|TRBJ1-4
TGTGCCAGCAGCCAAATTGAGAGGGAAACTCCTTGGGAAAAACTGTTTTTT
CASSQIERETPWEKLFF
>-|-|TRBV7-2|TRBJ1-2
TGTGCCAGCAGCCACGGGGGGGTGGTTATGACTAACTATGGCTACACCTTC
CASSHGGVVMTNYGYTF
>-|-|TRBV6-1|TRBJ1-1
TGTGCCAGCAGTCCACCGGGACACCAGAACACTGAAGCTTTCTTT
CASSPPGHQNTEAFF
>-|TRBD1|TRBV4-3|TRBJ2-2
TGCGCCAGCAGACAAACAGGGGCGGCCGGGGAGCTGTTTTTT
CASRQTGAAGELFF
>-|-|TRBV7-9|TRBJ1-1
TGTGCCAGCAGCTTAACAGTGAACACTGAAGCTTTCTTT
CASSLTVNTEAFF
>-|-|TRBV6-5|TRBJ1-5
TGTGCCAGCAGTCCTACCAATTATCAGCCCCAGCATTTT
CASSPTNYQPQHF
>-|TRBD2|TRBV27|TRBJ2-1
TGTGCCAGCAGTATCAAACCTAGCGGGAGGTTCCTCTTC
CASSIKPSGRFLF
>-|-|TRBV15|TRBJ1-5
TGTGCCACCAGCAAAGGGAGGGGCCTAGGCAATCAGCCCCAGCATTTT
CATSKGRGLGNQPQHF
>few|TRBD1|TRBV13|TRBJ2-2
TGTGCCAGCAGCTTAGATGGGACAGGGGCGGGCACCGGGGAGCTGTTTTTT
CASSLDGTGAGTGELFF
>-|-|TRBV5-6|TRBJ1-3
TGTGCCACCCCCCCGCAGTATGGAAACACCATATATTTT
CATPPQYGNTIYF
>few|TRBD1|TRBV5-4|TRBJ2-4
TGTGCCAGCAGCTCCGGACAGGCGAGGGGATCAGCCAAAAACATTCAGTACTTC
CASSSGQARGSAKNIQYF
>-|-|TRBV19|TRBJ1-1
TGTGCCAGTACCCGTGAGACAATAAGCACTGAAGCTTTCTTT
CASTRETISTEAFF
>few|-|TRBV5-4|TRBJ2-3
TGTGCCAGCAGCTTGGGAGGCTCGGTGTCAGATACGCAGTATTTT
CASSLGGSVSDTQYF
>-|TRBD2|TRBV15|TRBJ2-4
TGTGCCACCAGTCCCGGGACTAGCGGGTTAGACATTCAGTACTTC
CATSPGTSGLDIQYF
>-|TRBD2|TRBV5-8|TRBJ2-1
TGTGCCAGCAGCTTCGCGGGAGTCGCCAATGAGCAGTTCTTC
CASSFAGVANEQFF
>-|-|TRBV7-2|TRBJ1-2
TGTGCCAGCAGCTTAGCAGGTCAGGGGAGTTATGGCTACACCTTC
CASSLAGQGSYGYTF
>-|TRBD2|TRBV2|TRBJ2-1
TGTGCCAGCAGTGTTGGACTAGCGGGAGGCAATGAGCAGTTCTTC
CASSVGLAGGNEQFF
>-|-|TRBV19|TRBJ2-2
TGTGCCAGTAGTATAGGTCTAGCGCCCGACACCGGGGAGCTGTTTTTT
CASSIGLAPDTGELFF
>-|TRBD2|TRBV29-1|TRBJ2-1
TGCAGCGTTAGACTAGCGGGAGATGGAGAGCAGTTCTTC
CSVRLAGDGEQFF
>once|TRBD2|TRBV7-8|TRBJ2-5
TGTGCCAGCAGCTTAGTCCTCGGGGGGGGAGAGACCCAGTACTTC
CASSLVLGGGETQYF
>-|TRBD1|TRBV7-2|TRBJ1-2
TGTGCCAGCAGCCTGGGGACAGTAGTCTATGGCTACACCTTC
CASSLGTVVYGYTF
>once|TRBD2|TRBV7-9|TRBJ2-3
TGTGCCAGCAGCTTAGCCGCAGGGAGGGCAGATACGCAGTATTTT
CASSLAAGRADTQYF
>-|TRBD1|TRBV2|TRBJ1-2
TGTGCCAGCATGCCAGGGGGCCCCTATGGCTACACCTTC
CASMPGGPYGYTF
>-|-|TRBV27|TRBJ1-1
TGTGCCAGCAGTTTCCCGAGTCGAGGGACTGAAGCTTTCTTT
CASSFPSRGTEAFF
>-|TRBD1|TRBV27|TRBJ1-2
TGTGCCAGCAAACTCACTCAGGGGGGAGGCTACACCTTC
CASKLTQGGGYTF
>once|-|TRBV7-3|TRBJ1-4
TGTGCCAGCAGCTTAATCAGGGTCTCAAGTAATGAAAAACTGTTTTTT
CASSLIRVSSNEKLFF
>-|TRBD2|TRBV7-2|TRBJ2-1
TGTGCCAGCAGCTTCATGGGACTAGCCCACAATGAGCAGTTCTTC
CASSFMGLAHNEQFF
>-|TRBD2|TRBV9|TRBJ2-1
TGTGCCAGCAGCGTCCGCGGGAGGGCAGAAAATGAGCAGTTCTTC
CASSVRGRAENEQFF
>-|TRBD1|TRBV27|TRBJ1-5
TGTGCCAGCAGTCCCCGGGACAGGGCCCATCAGCCCCAGCATTTT
CASSPRDRAHQPQHF
>-|TRBD1|TRBV30|TRBJ2-7
TGTGCCTGGAGTGAGGGACAGGTTCCCTACGAGCAGTACTTC
CAWSEGQVPYEQYF
>-|-|TRBV4-3|TRBJ2-1
TGCGCCAGCAGCCAAGACAGGGTACGTGGGAATGAGCAGTTCTTC
CASSQDRVRGNEQFF
>-|-|TRBV10-3|TRBJ2-3
TGTGCCATCAGACCCCTGGCGGCAAGCACAGATACGCAGTATTTT
CAIRPLAASTDTQYF
>-|-|TRBV6-5|TRBJ1-1
TGTGCCAGCAGTTCAGCAGGGCGCACTGAAGCTTTCTTT
CASSSAGRTEAFF
>-|TRBD1|TRBV5-4|TRBJ1-3
TGTGCCAGCAGCTGGGACAGAGACTCTGGAAACACCATATATTTT
CASSWDRDSGNTIYF
>-|-|TRBV5-1|TRBJ1-3
TGCGCCAGCAGCTTGGATTCAGGAACTGGAAACACCATATATTTT
CASSLDSGTGNTIYF
>-|TRBD2|TRBV19|TRBJ2-3
TGTGCCAGTAGTGCACCCTCGGGGCTAGCGGGAGTCCCTGGGGCAGATACGCAGTATTTT
CASSAPSGLAGVPGADTQYF
>-|-|TRBV11-3|TRBJ2-5
TGTGCCAGCAGCCCACAGGGAAATTGGGGGACCCAGTACTTC
CASSPQGNWGTQYF
>few|-|TRBV19|TRBJ2-1
TGTGCCAGTAGCCACACCAGGGGGGCGAATGAGCAGTTCTTC
CASSHTRGANEQFF
>-|-|TRBV9|TRBJ2-1
TGTGCCAGCAGCTCTCTGAGCTCCTACAATGAGCAGTTCTTC
CASSSLSSYNEQFF
>-|-|TRBV7-9|TRBJ1-4
TGTGCCAGCACCATCGGGAGAGTGGATGAAAAACTGTTTTTT
CASTIGRVDEKLFF
>-|-|TRBV6-6|TRBJ1-1
TGTGCCAGCAGTTACCACAGGGAGAACACTGAAGCTTTCTTT
CASSYHRENTEAFF
>-|TRBD1|TRBV11-2|TRBJ1-2
TGTGCCAGCAGCCTCAGGGGGCTCGGCTACACCTTC
CASSLRGLGYTF